The present entry profiles one T cell receptor beta chain with its context. The antigen remains undetermined. These data are taken from a study of cytomegalovirus exposure and HLA in healthy donors. As for the study in general: Among the approximately 400 donors who were genotyped, about 86% fell in the genetic ancestry cluster that is associated with self-reported Caucasian donors.

Study outcomes and limitations: TCR beta V- and J-gene trimming, according to a later analysis, was linked to a missense DCLRE1C variant. As immune exposure information, only CMV serostatus was available. Accurate prediction of HLA-A and HLA-B alleles (for most subjects) was reportedly achieved from TCR beta sequences.

With 60 Vbeta and 13 Jbeta primers, the PCR was carried out. Repertoires were generated with immunoSEQ multiplex PCR, while TCRdb's copy carries only in-frame clones and drops some. This table has around 120,000 clones, about 78% appearing once. Unmatched junction bases numbered 9, after V lost 2 bases and J lost 4 bases. CDR1 is MNHNS, CDR2 SASEGT, per germline. CDR3 length: 16 amino acids. Material for sequencing was PBMCs. The receptor was derived from a woman aged 40 to 50 in good health and CMV-seropositive. The chain is built from TRBV6-1 and TRBJ1-1; 8 bases match TRBD1. The DNA for the CDR3 is TGTGCCAGCAGTGAATATGGACAGGGTTTACGCACTGAAGCTTTCTTT. Translating gives CASSEYGQGLRTEAFF.